These T cell receptor beta chains were read from a single sample in a study of a mutant IDH1 vaccine in newly diagnosed glioma. Profiling relied on immunoSEQ multiplex PCR, and the TCRdb table lists in-frame clones only, not all of them. The table includes about 21,000 clones, over 75% detected once. Material: PBMCs, obtained from a glioma patient treated with radiotherapy, temozolomide or both. These receptors originate from a man aged 35 to 55 with glioma. Each CDR3 is given with its conserved first and last residue. Each record gives: J gene, D gene, V gene, clone size, CDR3 protein, CDR3 DNA. D genes are given only for firm matches. Clone size is shown for a subset of rows, as once, few, many or a class of expanded clone.

TRBJ2-3 . TRBV15 . CATSRDGPETQYF TGTGCCACCAGCAGAGATGGCCCGGAGACGCAGTATTTT
TRBJ1-2 . TRBV18 . CASSPPGRNGYTF TGTGCCAGCTCACCACCTGGGCGGAATGGCTACACCTTC
TRBJ1-2 . TRBV5-6 . CASSFGGLGYGYTF TGTGCCAGCAGCTTCGGGGGGCTGGGCTATGGCTACACCTTC
TRBJ1-4 . TRBV10-3 . CAISDQGEGTGQGEKLFF TGTGCCATCAGTGACCAGGGCGAAGGTACAGGGCAGGGGGAAAAACTGTTTTTT
TRBJ2-7 TRBD1 TRBV2 . CASSATPTGGSYEQYF TGTGCCAGCAGTGCCACTCCGACAGGGGGCTCCTACGAGCAGTACTTC
TRBJ2-7 . TRBV5-1 . CASSLAPGGEQYF TGCGCCAGCAGCTTGGCACCCGGGGGCGAGCAGTACTTC
TRBJ1-2 . TRBV5-1 . CASSLIDSNYGYTF TGCGCCAGCAGCTTAATAGACAGTAACTATGGCTACACCTTC
TRBJ1-4 . TRBV30 . CAQRREANEKLFF TGTGCCCAGAGGAGGGAGGCTAATGAAAAACTGTTTTTT
TRBJ2-2 . TRBV27 . CASKYLPSTGELFF TGTGCCAGCAAATACCTTCCCTCCACCGGGGAGCTGTTTTTT
TRBJ2-3 . TRBV29-1 . CSVEFRGADTQYF TGCAGCGTTGAGTTCAGGGGGGCAGATACGCAGTATTTT
TRBJ1-2 . TRBV25-1 . CASSDSSYEDRRYGYTF TGTGCCAGCAGTGACTCCAGCTATGAGGACCGCCGCTATGGCTACACCTTC
TRBJ1-1 . TRBV27 . CASSLSSGLVAFF TGTGCCAGCAGTTTATCATCAGGGCTAGTAGCTTTCTTT
TRBJ1-5 . TRBV19 few CASTFKYSNQPQHF TGTGCCAGTACCTTCAAGTATAGCAATCAGCCCCAGCATTTT
TRBJ2-7 . TRBV28 . CASSLGGVYFYEQYF TGTGCCAGCAGTTTGGGCGGGGTCTATTTCTACGAGCAGTACTTC
TRBJ1-2 TRBD1 TRBV14 . CASSPPREGGKSNGYTF TGTGCCAGCAGCCCGCCCCGAGAAGGGGGCAAAAGTAATGGCTACACCTTC
TRBJ2-3 . TRBV2 . CASSEGTDTQYF TGTGCCAGCAGTGAAGGGACAGATACGCAGTATTTT
TRBJ2-5 . TRBV2 . CASSEAQGVETQYF TGTGCCAGCAGTGAAGCGCAAGGGGTTGAGACCCAGTACTTC
TRBJ2-7 TRBD1 TRBV6-5 . CASSDRTGVYEQYF TGTGCCAGCAGCGATCGGACAGGGGTCTACGAGCAGTACTTC
TRBJ2-2 . TRBV19 . CASSRSKNTGELFF TGTGCCAGTAGTCGGTCCAAAAACACCGGGGAGCTGTTTTTT
TRBJ1-1 . TRBV15 . CATSRDGTPGDTEAFF TGTGCCACCAGCAGAGATGGGACTCCCGGGGACACTGAAGCTTTCTTT
TRBJ1-1 TRBD1 TRBV5-1 . CASSLGDRGSTEAFF TGCGCCAGCAGCTTGGGGGACAGGGGTTCCACTGAAGCTTTCTTT
TRBJ2-6 . TRBV5-1 . CASSLDRGSSGANVLTF TGCGCCAGCAGCTTGGATCGGGGTTCAAGTGGGGCCAACGTCCTGACTTTC
TRBJ1-2 . TRBV4-3 . CASSLTFNYGYTF TGCGCCAGCAGCCTAACATTTAACTATGGCTACACCTTC
TRBJ2-5 . TRBV10-2 . CASSEEGWGGETQYF TGCGCCAGCAGTGAGGAGGGTTGGGGTGGAGAGACCCAGTACTTC
TRBJ2-3 TRBD2 TRBV5-4 . CASSLPLAGGLDTQYF TGTGCCAGCAGCCTCCCCCTGGCGGGGGGGTTGGATACGCAGTATTTT
TRBJ2-3 TRBD1 TRBV2 . CATSLRGQGTDTQYF TGTGCCACCTCCCTCAGGGGGCAGGGCACAGATACGCAGTATTTT
TRBJ1-5 TRBD1 TRBV18 . CASSAETGPGQPQHF TGTGCCAGCTCAGCGGAGACAGGGCCGGGTCAGCCCCAGCATTTT
TRBJ2-3 . TRBV28 . CASSSPGPDQYF TGTGCCAGCAGTTCTCCAGGTCCAGACCAGTATTTT
TRBJ1-5 . TRBV11-2 . CASSLGSGQPQHF TGTGCCAGCAGCTTAGGTTCAGGTCAGCCCCAGCATTTT
TRBJ1-4 . TRBV5-1 . CASSREGRVYEKLFF TGCGCCAGCAGCCGCGAGGGGCGCGTTTACGAAAAACTGTTTTTT
TRBJ1-1 . TRBV2 . CASRKTANTEAFF TGTGCCAGCAGGAAGACTGCGAACACTGAAGCTTTCTTT
TRBJ1-2 . TRBV11-2 . CASSLDRGDGYTF TGTGCCAGCAGCTTAGATCGAGGCGATGGCTACACCTTC
TRBJ1-2 . TRBV5-1 . CASSPDRANYGYTF TGCGCCAGCAGCCCTGACAGAGCTAACTATGGCTACACCTTC
TRBJ1-3 TRBD1 TRBV9 . CASSKGTANSGNTIYF TGTGCCAGCAGCAAGGGGACAGCGAACTCTGGAAACACCATATATTTT
TRBJ1-1 . TRBV11-2 once CASRGTGGPAWATEAFF TGTGCCAGCAGAGGAACGGGGGGCCCCGCGTGGGCCACTGAAGCTTTCTTT
TRBJ1-2 . TRBV30 . CAWSGAAGDYGYTF TGTGCCTGGAGTGGGGCCGCAGGGGACTATGGCTACACCTTC
TRBJ2-3 . TRBV10-2 . CASSVAVDTQYF TGCGCCAGCAGTGTAGCAGTGGATACGCAGTATTTT
TRBJ2-2 TRBD1 TRBV2 once CASSWGQTNTGELFF TGTGCCAGCAGCTGGGGACAGACGAACACCGGGGAGCTGTTTTTT
TRBJ1-4 TRBD1 TRBV5-4 few CASSSHRDRGATNEKLFF TGTGCCAGCAGCTCCCACCGGGACAGGGGTGCAACTAATGAAAAACTGTTTTTT
TRBJ1-1 . TRBV5-5 . CASTSLGLTEAFF TGTGCCAGCACCTCCTTAGGGCTCACTGAAGCTTTCTTT
TRBJ1-2 TRBD1 TRBV10-3 . CAISGETGRGGYTF TGTGCCATCAGTGGCGAGACAGGGCGGGGAGGCTACACCTTC
TRBJ1-1 . TRBV29-1 . CSGRTLDGTEAFF TGCAGCGGGCGGACACTCGACGGCACTGAAGCTTTCTTT
TRBJ2-5 TRBD1 TRBV30 . CAWSFNRGEETQYF TGTGCCTGGAGTTTCAACAGGGGAGAGGAGACCCAGTACTTC